The clone carrying this TCR beta chain was found a few times. What it binds is unknown. The sample is drawn from a study of breast tumors, draining lymph nodes, adjacent tissues. Overall study results and limits: Tumor TCR diversity was below lymph nodes but above nontumor tissue. Tumor and nontumor repertoires were significantly more similar in luminal-like than in basal-like breast cancer.

Using its own MiXCR run on the multiplex PCR reads, TCRdb lists one record per CDR3 protein. The profile covers 85,000 to 130,000 distinct CDR3 sequences, with 21% appearing a single time and over 1% taken by the ten largest. CDR1 and CDR2 (germline): MDHEN, SYDVKM. V lost 1 base to trimming and J lost 4 bases, with 16 bases between them. The CDR3 extends over 16 amino acids. The lymph nodes were axillary draining lymph nodes from breast cancer patients. The rearrangement joins TRBV28 to TRBJ1-2; tentative D call: TRBD1 (6 bases). Sequencing used axillary lymph node tissue. This TCR derives from a female donor with breast cancer. Some clones in this sample may be carry-over from other donors' samples. CDR3 loop: CASSLYRGGWGYGYTF. CDR3 in DNA: TGTGCCAGCAGTTTATATCGGGGGGGCTGGGGCTATGGCTACACCTTC.